This T cell receptor (beta chain) was found in a study of blood T cell repertoires in COVID-19. About the study: The analysed material was cDNA or gDNA that came from T cells, B-cell-depleted T cells, or PBMCs.

With 3 bases clipped from V and 4 bases from J, the junction kept 10 bases outside the gene matches. The CDR3 extends over 18 amino acids. The V gene's germline CDR1 is LNHNV and CDR2 YYDKDF (reference sequence). Generated by immunoSEQ multiplex PCR, the TCRdb table keeps only in-frame clones and is missing some. The sample has 40,000 to 55,000 clones; 65% to 85% are singletons. The V call is TRBV15, the J call TRBJ1-5; 12 bases fit TRBD1. Sequenced: peripheral blood. This receptor was taken from a middle-aged man with active COVID-19. In DNA, the CDR3 is TGTGCCACCAGCAGCAGGGGGACAGGGGGCCCCGGTAATCAGCCCCAGCATTTT. This codes for CATSSRGTGGPGNQPQHF. Combining the CDR3 with reference TRBV15 and TRBJ1-5 gives the whole variable domain DAMVIQNPRYQVTQFGKPVTLSCSQTLNHNVMYWYQQKSSQAPKLLFHYYDKDFNNEADTPDNFQSRRPNTSFCFLDIRSPGLGDTAMYLCATSSRGTGGPGNQPQHFGDGTRLSIL.